The text below deals with one TCR beta chain. The target antigen is unknown. Cells that had been cultured for about 10 days were the source of isolated CD4+ T cells. The sample belongs to a study of vaccination effects on CD4 cells after COVID-19. General observations from the study: Convalescent patients were few in the study, and early post-infection timepoints were absent. Late post-vaccination, clones induced by infection and those induced by vaccine underwent marked clonal contraction.

Only in-frame clones appear in the TCRdb table, and some are missing; sequencing was by immunoSEQ multiplex PCR. The sample records 70,000 or so clones, around 77% being singletons. This TCR was sampled from a human donor who received a COVID-19 vaccine. This specimen consisted of CD4+ T cells from PBMCs cultured without peptide, obtained before COVID-19 vaccination.

The CDR3 sequence is CASSVRGQEVEQYV. The CDR3 DNA reads as TGTGCCAGCAGTGTCAGGGGGCAGGAGGTCGAGCAGTACGTC. The chain carries TRBV28 and TRBJ2-7, with 8 bases identical to TRBD1. There are 14 residues in the CDR3. Unmatched junction bases numbered 9, after V lost 5 bases and J lost 6 bases. The germline gives CDR1 MDHEN, CDR2 SYDVKM.